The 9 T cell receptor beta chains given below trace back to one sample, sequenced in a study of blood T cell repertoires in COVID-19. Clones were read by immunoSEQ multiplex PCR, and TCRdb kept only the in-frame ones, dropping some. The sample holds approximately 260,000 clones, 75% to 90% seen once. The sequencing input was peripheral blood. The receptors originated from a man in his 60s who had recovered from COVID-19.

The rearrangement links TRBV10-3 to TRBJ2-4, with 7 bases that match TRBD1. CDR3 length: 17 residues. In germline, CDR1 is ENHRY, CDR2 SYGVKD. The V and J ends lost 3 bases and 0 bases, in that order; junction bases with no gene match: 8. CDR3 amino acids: CAISDTGTELAKNIQYF. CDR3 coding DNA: TGTGCCATCAGTGATACAGGGACAGAACTAGCCAAAAACATTCAGTACTTC.

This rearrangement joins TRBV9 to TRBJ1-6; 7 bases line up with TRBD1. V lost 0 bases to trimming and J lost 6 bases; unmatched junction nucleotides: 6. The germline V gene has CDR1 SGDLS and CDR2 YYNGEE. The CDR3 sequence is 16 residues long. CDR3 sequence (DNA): TGTGCCAGCAGCGTAGTGGGGACAGCTGGTAATTCACCCCTCCACTTT. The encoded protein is CASSVVGTAGNSPLHF.

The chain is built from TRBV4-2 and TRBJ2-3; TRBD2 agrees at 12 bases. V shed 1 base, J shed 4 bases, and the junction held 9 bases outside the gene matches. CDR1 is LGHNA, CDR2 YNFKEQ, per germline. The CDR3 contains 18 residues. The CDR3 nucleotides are TGTGCCAGCAGCCAAGGGATATCTAGCGGGGGGGCGTCAGATACGCAGTATTTT. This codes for CASSQGISSGGASDTQYF.

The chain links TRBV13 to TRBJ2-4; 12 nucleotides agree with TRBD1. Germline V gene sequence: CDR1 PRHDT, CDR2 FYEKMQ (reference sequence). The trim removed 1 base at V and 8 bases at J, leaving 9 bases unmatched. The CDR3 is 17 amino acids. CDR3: CASSLDRGTGGEDIQYF. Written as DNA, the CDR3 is TGTGCCAGCAGCTTAGATAGGGGGACAGGGGGCGAAGACATTCAGTACTTC.

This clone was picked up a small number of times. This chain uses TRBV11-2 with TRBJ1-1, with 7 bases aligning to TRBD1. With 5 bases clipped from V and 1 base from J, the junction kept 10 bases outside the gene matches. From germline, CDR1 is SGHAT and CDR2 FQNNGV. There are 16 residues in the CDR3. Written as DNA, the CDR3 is TGTGCCAGCAGCCGGCAGGGGGGCCCGGGGAACACTGAAGCTTTCTTT. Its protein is CASSRQGGPGNTEAFF.

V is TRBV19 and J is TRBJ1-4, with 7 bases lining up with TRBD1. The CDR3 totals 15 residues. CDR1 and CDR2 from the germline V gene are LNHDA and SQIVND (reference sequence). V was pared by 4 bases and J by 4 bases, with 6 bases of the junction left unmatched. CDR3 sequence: CASSTGQVHNEKLFF. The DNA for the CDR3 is TGTGCCAGTAGTACCGGACAGGTCCATAATGAAAAACTGTTTTTT.

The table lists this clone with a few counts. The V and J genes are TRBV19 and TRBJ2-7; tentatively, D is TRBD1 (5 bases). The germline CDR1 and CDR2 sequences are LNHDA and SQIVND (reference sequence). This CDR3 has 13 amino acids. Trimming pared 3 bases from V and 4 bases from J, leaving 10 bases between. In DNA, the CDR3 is TGTGCCAGTAGTATCCCAGGGCAATACGAGCAGTACTTC. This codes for CASSIPGQYEQYF.

The CDR3 loop reads CASSYKAGSPLHF. DNA of the CDR3: TGTGCCAGCAGTTACAAAGCGGGGTCACCCCTCCACTTT. The V gene is TRBV6-6, the J gene TRBJ1-6; no clear D gene. Germline CDR1 and CDR2: MNHNY and SVGAGI (reference sequence). Trimming removed 2 bases from V and 10 bases from J, with 9 bases in between. The CDR3 extends over 13 amino acids.

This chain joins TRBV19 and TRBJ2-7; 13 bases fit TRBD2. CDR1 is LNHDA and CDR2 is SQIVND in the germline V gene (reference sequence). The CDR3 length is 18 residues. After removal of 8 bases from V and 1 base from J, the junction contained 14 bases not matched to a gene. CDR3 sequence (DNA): TGTGCCAGTCAAAAGCGGACTAGCGGGGGCGATCGATCCTACGAGCAGTACTTC. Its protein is CASQKRTSGGDRSYEQYF.